This T cell receptor beta chain was profiled in a study of shared clonotypes between healthy human individuals. Study context: Each donor's CD8 memory used one plate, CD8 naive two, each CD4 subset three.

This clone was counted only a few times. Clones were sequenced by immunoSEQ multiplex PCR, and TCRdb holds only the in-frame ones, with some missing. Of some 2,100,000 clones listed, almost 96% are singletons. Germline CDR1 and CDR2: MGHRA and YSYEKL. V lost 1 base, J lost 2 bases, and 14 bases lay in between. This CDR3 is built from 16 residues. This chain uses TRBV4-1 with TRBJ1-1; tentative D call: TRBD1 (6 bases). The specimen sequenced was naive CD4+ T cells sorted from blood. Subset described: CD45RA+ positively selected. The source is a man in his late teens or twenties in good health. The CDR3 region has the DNA TGCGCCAGCAGCCAAGTCGGACAGCGGGAAAACACTGAAGCTTTCTTT. Translation gives CASSQVGQRENTEAFF.